A selection of T cell receptor beta chains follows, all from one sample in a study of glioma-infiltrating T cells. TCRdb redid the calling of the multiplex PCR reads with MiXCR, one entry per CDR3 protein. The sample yields 300,000 to 450,000 distinct CDR3 sequences, less than 50% seen once. Sequences were obtained from glioma tissue, nonneoplastic brain tissue, or PBMCs (not recorded which). The receptor set was obtained from a human donor with low-grade glioma or glioblastoma, undergoing nonglioma brain surgery, or in good health (not recorded which). Both conserved end residues are trimmed from each CDR3. Expanded clones are given a class, and other clones once, few, many or no size at all.

TRBV6-2/TRBV6-3	.	TRBJ1-5	ASSLSSNEPQH
TRBV20-1	many	TRBJ1-5	SARDGTEGQPQH
TRBV7-6	once	TRBJ1-4	ASSQGQGLNEMLF
TRBV7-9	.	TRBJ2-1	ASSLASGTTEQF
TRBV18	.	TRBJ1-1	ASSERQGYNTEAF
TRBV7-2	.	TRBJ1-4	ASSLRGELF
TRBV28	few	TRBJ1-1	ASSLHGRLNTEAF
TRBV7-6	.	TRBJ2-3	ASSSRWSTDTQY
TRBV18	.	TRBJ1-1	ASSTGQSTEAF
TRBV4-2	.	TRBJ2-1	ASSQEGLASSYNEQF
TRBV6-1	medium-sized	TRBJ1-3	ASRQSAGGSGNTIY
TRBV7-9	.	TRBJ1-2	ASSPGTAPLGYT
TRBV20-1	many	TRBJ2-3	SAFPGAGERADTQY
TRBV4-3	.	TRBJ2-3	ASSQDTGRRDTQY
TRBV7-2	few	TRBJ1-1	ASSEGRRIAF
TRBV19	.	TRBJ1-2	ASSNNYGYT
TRBV18	.	TRBJ2-3	ASSPWAGDPTDTQY
TRBV4-1	few	TRBJ1-5	ASSQDWTWTHNQPQH
TRBV28	.	TRBJ2-7	ASTQTSGRCY
TRBV6-1	few	TRBJ2-3	ASMDSTDTQY
TRBV28	.	TRBJ1-3	ASKRTGPGNTIY
TRBV7-9	few	TRBJ1-5	ASSLEDSNQPQH
TRBV6-6	.	TRBJ1-6	ASSSWRNSPLR
TRBV7-9	.	TRBJ2-7	ASSALAAAYEQY
TRBV7-8	few	TRBJ2-4	ASSPRSEWRIQY
TRBV6-1	many	TRBJ1-5	ASSPRVYSNQPQH
TRBV4-1	.	TRBJ2-6	ASSQPLSSGANVLT
TRBV28	.	TRBJ2-7	ASSLPPQGSGSYEQY
TRBV28	.	TRBJ1-1	ASSLPGRDTEAF
TRBV12-3/TRBV12-4	.	TRBJ2-7	ASSFGLAGGYEQY
TRBV12-3/TRBV12-4	few	TRBJ1-2	ASSFNSENDGYT
TRBV6-1	.	TRBJ1-1	ASSRGTRLRNTEAF
TRBV27	.	TRBJ2-7	ASSLAGTDFYERY
TRBV12-3/TRBV12-4	.	TRBJ2-1	ASSLSLRVSSGNNEQF
TRBV7-2	.	TRBJ2-1	ASSQDGRDRLSYNEQF
TRBV2	few	TRBJ1-1	ASKVDRSNTEAF
TRBV7-2	.	TRBJ2-7	ASRPRLAGSYEQY
TRBV6-1	many	TRBJ2-1	ASSYTSVGSSNEQF
TRBV6-5	.	TRBJ1-3	AMREGASGNTIY
TRBV12-3/TRBV12-4	.	TRBJ2-7	ASSYSRLAASSYEQY
TRBV7-2	few	TRBJ2-7	ASSLARAPGRYEQY
TRBV3-1	.	TRBJ2-1	ASSQEAGGYQF
TRBV7-8	.	TRBJ1-5	ASSIRTGQPQH
TRBV7-2	.	TRBJ2-3	ASSLSAGADTQY
TRBV20-1	many	TRBJ2-5	SAGSRAGQETQY
TRBV10-2	few	TRBJ2-7	ASSELGRGHTYSYEQY
TRBV6-5	once	TRBJ2-1	ASSQDRKGNNEQF
TRBV4-3	few	TRBJ1-2	ASSQGEAGGYT